This entry lists 2 T cell receptor beta chains sequenced from one sample in a study of shared clonotypes between healthy human individuals. The data were produced by immunoSEQ multiplex PCR, yet TCRdb's version contains in-frame clones alone and is incomplete. The sample consists of approximately 980,000 clones, around three quarters of them appearing once. The source material was memory CD4+ T cells sorted from blood. As to subset: CD45RA-negative fraction. The source of these receptors is a man in his late teens or twenties in good health.

This chain joins TRBV5-1 and TRBJ2-7, with TRBD1 identical over 12 bases. In germline, CDR1 is SGHRS, CDR2 YFSETQ. The CDR3 length is 15 residues. V shed 4 bases and J 6 bases; nucleotides not matched to a gene: 8. The CDR3 reads CASSTVPGQGAEQYF. The CDR3 DNA sequence: TGCGCCAGCAGCACCGTCCCGGGACAGGGGGCCGAGCAGTACTTC.

This clone showed up just a few times. V and J are TRBV10-3 and TRBJ2-3; D unclear. There are 15 residues in the CDR3. The V end lost 8 bases, the J end lost 2 bases, and 17 bases lay between the germline ends. The V gene's germline CDR1 is ENHRY and CDR2 SYGVKD. The chain's CDR3 is CAISFQRTYTDTQYF. The CDR3 nucleotides are TGTGCCATCTCGTTCCAGAGGACCTACACAGATACGCAGTATTTT.